The entry that follows covers one T cell receptor (beta chain) sequence. Using a J-beta primer mix together with a sample-barcoded 5' primer, a second PCR was run for about 6 to 11 cycles. TCRdb redid the calling of the 5' RACE reads with MiXCR, one entry per CDR3 protein. The sample consists of about 1.4 million distinct CDR3 sequences, 55% to 75% of them appearing once. This entry comes from a study of blood T cells in healthy people across ages. V lost 4 bases and J lost 2, with 12 bases in between. CDR1 and CDR2 (germline): MGHRA, YSYEKL. This CDR3 comprises 15 residues. The origin of this receptor is a man younger than 30 in good health. Sequenced: blood. This rearrangement joins TRBV4-1 to TRBJ2-1; tentatively, D is TRBD2 (6 bases). The CDR3 sequence is CASSPLALAYNEQFF. In DNA, the CDR3 is TGCGCCAGCAGCCCGCTAGCGTTAGCCTACAATGAGCAGTTCTTC.